The clone carrying this T cell receptor beta chain was observed a handful of times. Germline values: CDR1 ENHRY, CDR2 SYGVKD. This CDR3 has 16 amino acids. Trimming took 2 bases from V and 0 from J, leaving 11 bases between them. This sample stems from a study of blood T cell repertoires in COVID-19. Overall study: The samples span acute and convalescent COVID-19 from the United States, Italy and Spain. The analysed material was cDNA or gDNA that came from T cells, B-cell-depleted T cells, or PBMCs.

Per the original data handling: Amplification with reference gene primers provided the estimates of nucleated cell counts. Sequencing was performed with immunoSEQ multiplex PCR; in TCRdb, only in-frame clones are kept and a portion is missing. The DNA was the basis for D and trimming; V, J and clone size are from that table. The sample includes about 87,000 clones, around 84% of them seen just once. The sequence derives from a man aged 35 to 55 with acute or convalescent COVID-19. The chain carries TRBV10-3 and TRBJ1-5; D gene ambiguous. The sequenced sample was peripheral blood. Written as DNA, the CDR3 is TGTGCCATCAGTGAGGACCGCGGGAGTAGCAATCAGCCCCAGCATTTT. Protein: CAISEDRGSSNQPQHF.